The 11 T cell receptor beta chains in this list originate from one sample, sequenced in a study of identifying expanded T cells in peripheral blood. Libraries were prepared by immunoSEQ multiplex PCR; TCRdb keeps only in-frame clonotypes and omits some of them. Of 60,000 to 70,000 clones in the sample, around 81% were seen once. Sequencing was performed on blood. The origin of the receptors is a person between 18 and 75 years old in good health.

The V and J genes are TRBV5-5 and TRBJ2-5; no definite D call. Germline V gene sequence: CDR1 SGHKS, CDR2 YYEKEE (reference sequence). The V end lost 4 bases, the J end lost 1 base, and 11 bases lay between the germline ends. The length of the CDR3 is 14 residues. CDR3 loop: CASSVVGIQETQYF. CDR3 nucleotides: TGTGCCAGCAGCGTCGTTGGAATCCAAGAGACCCAGTACTTC.

The CDR3 loop is CASSLGSGAGGLTGELFF. CDR3 nucleotide sequence: TGTGCCAGCAGCTTAGGGTCCGGAGCGGGGGGCCTCACCGGGGAGCTGTTTTTT. The rearrangement uses TRBV11-2 and TRBJ2-2, with TRBD2 identical over 9 bases. The V and J ends lost 1 base and 4 bases, in that order; junction bases with no gene match: 10. Germline CDR1 SGHAT, CDR2 FQNNGV. The CDR3 spans 18 residues.

This clone was seen only once. The chain joins TRBV5-4 to TRBJ2-4; tentatively, D is TRBD1 (5 bases). Deletions cut 4 bases from V and 0 bases from J, with 14 bases between. Looked up from germline, CDR1 is SGHNT and CDR2 is YYREEE (reference sequence). This CDR3 is 16 amino acids long. The CDR3 sequence: CASSRSTGLAKNIQYF. The CDR3 DNA reads TGTGCCAGCAGCCGAAGTACAGGTCTAGCCAAAAACATTCAGTACTTC.

The chain is built from TRBV7-9 and TRBJ2-5; no firm D call. V dropped 3 bases and J dropped 2 bases, with 10 bases sitting between them. CDR3 size: 14 residues. The germline V gene encodes CDR1 SEHNR and CDR2 FQNEAQ (reference sequence). The CDR3 DNA reads TGTGCCAGCAGCTTCGAACAACAACAAGAGACCCAGTACTTC. This gives the protein CASSFEQQQETQYF.

V usage is TRBV7-2 and J usage is TRBJ1-2; D is uncertain. The CDR3 has 16 amino acids. Germline CDR1 and CDR2: SGHTA and FQGNSA. The V end was cut by 2 bases, the J end by 8 bases, with 21 bases between. The CDR3: CASSLRSDILGRGYTF. The CDR3, as DNA: TGTGCCAGCAGCTTACGCTCCGACATCTTGGGTAGGGGCTACACCTTC.

The genes are TRBV18 and TRBJ2-1; 8 bases match TRBD1. The germline V gene has CDR1 KGHSH and CDR2 LQKENI. This CDR3 contains 13 residues. The ends lost 3 bases at V and 16 bases at J; junction bases unmatched: 11. CDR3 sequence (DNA): TGTGCCAGCTCACCCGAAGTGGGGACAGGCCCTTTCTTC. It yields the protein CASSPEVGTGPFF.

This chain links TRBV7-9 with TRBJ2-3, with 8 bases that match TRBD2. Germline trimming cut 1 base from V and 2 bases from J; bases unmatched to any gene: 11. The germline gives CDR1 SEHNR, CDR2 FQNEAQ (reference sequence). The CDR3 runs 18 residues. CDR3 loop: CASSLVRGGAFSTDTQYF. CDR3 nucleotide sequence: TGTGCCAGCAGCTTAGTACGGGGGGGCGCGTTTTCCACAGATACGCAGTATTTT.

The V and J genes are TRBV27 and TRBJ1-2, with D possibly matching TRBD1 (6 bases). The CDR3 is 14 amino acids. The V gene lost 2 bases and the J gene lost 5 bases, with 12 bases spanning the gap. Germline CDR1 and CDR2: MNHEY and SMNVEV (reference sequence). The CDR3 region has the DNA TGTGCCAGCAGTTTAACATACACAGGGTATGGCTACACCTTC. It is translated as CASSLTYTGYGYTF.

This clone was detected a few times. The chain carries TRBV7-6 and TRBJ2-5; D perhaps matches TRBD1 (6 bases). The CDR3 is made up of 14 amino acids. The ends were cut back, 8 bases at V and 2 bases at J, with 15 bases in the middle. Germline V lookup: CDR1 SGHVS, CDR2 FNYEAQ. The CDR3: CASAGQTIQETQYF. DNA of the CDR3: TGTGCCAGCGCAGGACAGACCATTCAAGAGACCCAGTACTTC.

This clone was counted between two and nine times. V is TRBV30 and J is TRBJ1-1, with D possibly matching TRBD1 (6 bases). V was cut by 4 bases and J by 1 base, with 10 bases left in between. The CDR3 totals 13 residues. Per germline, CDR1 GTSNPN and CDR2 SVGIG (reference sequence). CDR3 sequence: CAWNQGTNTEAFF. CDR3 DNA: TGTGCCTGGAACCAGGGGACGAACACTGAAGCTTTCTTT.

This chain uses TRBV6-5 with TRBJ2-3; 8 nucleotides align to TRBD2. J was trimmed by 3 bases and V by 6 bases; bases with no gene match: 2. Germline V CDR1 and CDR2: MNHEY, SVGAGI. The CDR3 loop spans 13 amino acids. The CDR3, as DNA: TGTGCCAGCAGGGCGGGAGGTACAGATACGCAGTATTTT. Amino acids: CASRAGGTDTQYF.